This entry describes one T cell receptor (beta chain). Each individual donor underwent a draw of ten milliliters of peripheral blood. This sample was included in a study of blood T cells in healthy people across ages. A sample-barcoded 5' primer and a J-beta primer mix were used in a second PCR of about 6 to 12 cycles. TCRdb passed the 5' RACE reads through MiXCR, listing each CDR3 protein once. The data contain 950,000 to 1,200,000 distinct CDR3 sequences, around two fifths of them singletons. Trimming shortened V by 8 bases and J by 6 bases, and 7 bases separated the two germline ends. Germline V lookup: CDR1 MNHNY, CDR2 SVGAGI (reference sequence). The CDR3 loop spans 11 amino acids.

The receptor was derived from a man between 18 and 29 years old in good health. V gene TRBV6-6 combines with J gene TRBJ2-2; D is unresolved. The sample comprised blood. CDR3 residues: CASEVAGELFF. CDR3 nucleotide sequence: TGTGCCAGCGAGGTAGCCGGGGAGCTGTTTTTT.